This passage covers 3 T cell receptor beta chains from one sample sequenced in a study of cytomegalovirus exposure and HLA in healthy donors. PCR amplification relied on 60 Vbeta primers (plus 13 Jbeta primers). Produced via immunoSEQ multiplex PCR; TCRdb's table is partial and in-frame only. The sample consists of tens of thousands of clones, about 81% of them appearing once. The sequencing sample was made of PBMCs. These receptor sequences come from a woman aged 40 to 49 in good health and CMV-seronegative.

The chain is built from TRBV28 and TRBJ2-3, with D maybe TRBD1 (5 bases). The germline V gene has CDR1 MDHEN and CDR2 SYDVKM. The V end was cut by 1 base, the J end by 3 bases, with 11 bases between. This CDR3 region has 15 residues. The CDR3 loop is CASSLYRGYTDTQYF. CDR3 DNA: TGTGCCAGCAGTTTATATAGGGGATATACAGATACGCAGTATTTT.

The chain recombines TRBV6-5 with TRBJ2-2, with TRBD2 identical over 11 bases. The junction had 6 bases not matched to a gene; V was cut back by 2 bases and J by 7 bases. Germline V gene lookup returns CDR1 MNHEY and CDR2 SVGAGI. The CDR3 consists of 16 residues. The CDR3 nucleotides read TGTGCCAGCAGTTACAGAAAGGGACTAGCGGACGGGGAGCTGTTTTTT. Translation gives CASSYRKGLADGELFF.

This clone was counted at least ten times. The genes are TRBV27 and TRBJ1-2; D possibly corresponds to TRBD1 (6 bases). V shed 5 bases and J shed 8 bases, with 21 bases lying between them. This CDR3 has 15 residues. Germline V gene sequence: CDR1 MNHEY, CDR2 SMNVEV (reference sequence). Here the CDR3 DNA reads TGTGCCAGCAGTCAACAGGGTCCTATCTCTTGGGGCTACACCTTC. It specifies CASSQQGPISWGYTF.